The sequence of this T cell receptor beta chain was determined in a study of shared clonotypes between healthy human individuals. Regarding the study as a whole: Sampling covered blood only; tissue repertoires likely differ.

Naive CD45RA+ and memory CD45RA-negative subsets were split from CD4+ cells. Turning to this clone: The antigen is undetermined.

The assay was immunoSEQ multiplex PCR, and TCRdb's table has in-frame clones only and misses some. The sample holds about 1.1 million clones, roughly 77% seen once. The clonotype originates from a man aged 18-30 years in good health. Some clones in this sample may be carry-over from other donors' samples. The specimen sequenced was memory CD4+ T cells from PBMCs. Subset noted: CD45RA-negative fraction.

This CDR3 reads CASSAGAAGFGSPLHF. The CDR3 DNA reads as TGTGCCAGCAGTGCGGGAGCCGCAGGGTTTGGTTCACCCCTCCACTTT. The genes are TRBV6-1 and TRBJ1-6; TRBD1 might be the D (5 bases). This CDR3 is 16 amino acids long. Per the germline V gene, CDR1 is MNHNS and CDR2 is SASEGT. With 4 bases removed from V and 9 bases from J, the gap between germline ends came to 19 bases.